The sequence of this T cell receptor beta chain was determined in a study of post-analysis software for immune sequencing data (dated by TCRdb to between 2014 and 2017). About the study as a whole: The recorded disease courses included relapsing-remitting, secondary progressive and progressive-relapsing multiple sclerosis, and some patients had no subtype annotation. The patient repertoires were compared against about 10 previously published healthy control repertoires obtained from donors aged roughly 6 to 28 years. A subset of samples was prepared in parallel using single-end sample barcoding, then pooled and co-amplified after Illumina adapter ligation.

TCR beta repertoires were profiled from peripheral blood of approximately 13 young patients with multiple sclerosis to demonstrate the VDJtools post-analysis software. The multiple sclerosis patients were children and adolescents between roughly 6 and 15 years of age. This clonotype was observed a few times. Its recognized antigen is unknown. No much larger clonotype is one base removed from it; base qualities were not supplied. The CDR3 spans 19 residues, from the cysteine through the phenylalanine. The DNA shown is the 57-base CDR3, in frame from base 1. The germline V gene (reference sequence) yields DFQATT for CDR1 and SNEGSKA for CDR2. Cut back by 3 bases and 1 base, the V and J ends lie 22 bases apart. Beyond this particular receptor, the publication reports: Direct clustering with F measure showed strong co-clustering of samples prepared in the same batch, prompting a batch-effect correction. Significantly lower normalized Chao1 diversity was found in multiple sclerosis patients than in controls, suggesting substantial peripheral T-cell clonal expansion. The control group was slightly older than the multiple sclerosis patient group. Several TRBV segments, including TRBV5-6, TRBV5-1 and TRBV20-1, were significantly more frequent in patients than controls.

The library was made by PCR. The data were produced on an Illumina HiSeq 2500. Unique molecular identifiers were incorporated into TCR beta cDNA libraries to reduce PCR and sequencing biases. Per 1 to 10 million input T cells, some 500,000 cDNA molecules were obtained, such that each molecule approximated one T cell. Patient libraries were prepared and sequenced with the same protocol used for the earlier healthy control dataset. Within a given batch, samples were prepared together, multiplexed and sequenced on the same HiSeq lane. Concerning the study's data processing: Raw barcoded reads were processed with MIGEC, and single-read molecular identifier groups were discarded before consensus assembly and CDR3 extraction. VDJtools was used for post-analysis of the clonotype tables, and diversity was normalized by down-sampling every dataset to the size of the smallest sample. To correct batch-related cross-sample contamination, repertoire overlap clustering matched CDR3 amino acid sequences but not nucleotide sequences. TCRdb handled the public reads itself, with Q25 trimming in fastp and clone calling in MiXCR, and kept productive beta chains. Each record represents a unique CDR3 protein, reported with the most common genes and DNA among its rows. These V and J calls rely on TCRdb rather than the paper's analysis. Here the sample has about 800,000 distinct CDR3 sequences; 25% to 30% occur a single time. Roughly 0.53% of the sample is taken by the ten largest.

The sample comprised blood. This receptor chain uses TRBV20-1 and TRBJ2-6, with the D gene possibly TRBD1 or TRBD2, each one fitting 5 bases. The TCR originated in a girl aged 5 to 17 with multiple sclerosis. The nucleotide sequence is TGCAGTGCTAGGCCACTACCGGGACGTCTAGAATCTGGGGCCAACGTCCTGACTTTC. Translated, it reads CSARPLPGRLESGANVLTF.